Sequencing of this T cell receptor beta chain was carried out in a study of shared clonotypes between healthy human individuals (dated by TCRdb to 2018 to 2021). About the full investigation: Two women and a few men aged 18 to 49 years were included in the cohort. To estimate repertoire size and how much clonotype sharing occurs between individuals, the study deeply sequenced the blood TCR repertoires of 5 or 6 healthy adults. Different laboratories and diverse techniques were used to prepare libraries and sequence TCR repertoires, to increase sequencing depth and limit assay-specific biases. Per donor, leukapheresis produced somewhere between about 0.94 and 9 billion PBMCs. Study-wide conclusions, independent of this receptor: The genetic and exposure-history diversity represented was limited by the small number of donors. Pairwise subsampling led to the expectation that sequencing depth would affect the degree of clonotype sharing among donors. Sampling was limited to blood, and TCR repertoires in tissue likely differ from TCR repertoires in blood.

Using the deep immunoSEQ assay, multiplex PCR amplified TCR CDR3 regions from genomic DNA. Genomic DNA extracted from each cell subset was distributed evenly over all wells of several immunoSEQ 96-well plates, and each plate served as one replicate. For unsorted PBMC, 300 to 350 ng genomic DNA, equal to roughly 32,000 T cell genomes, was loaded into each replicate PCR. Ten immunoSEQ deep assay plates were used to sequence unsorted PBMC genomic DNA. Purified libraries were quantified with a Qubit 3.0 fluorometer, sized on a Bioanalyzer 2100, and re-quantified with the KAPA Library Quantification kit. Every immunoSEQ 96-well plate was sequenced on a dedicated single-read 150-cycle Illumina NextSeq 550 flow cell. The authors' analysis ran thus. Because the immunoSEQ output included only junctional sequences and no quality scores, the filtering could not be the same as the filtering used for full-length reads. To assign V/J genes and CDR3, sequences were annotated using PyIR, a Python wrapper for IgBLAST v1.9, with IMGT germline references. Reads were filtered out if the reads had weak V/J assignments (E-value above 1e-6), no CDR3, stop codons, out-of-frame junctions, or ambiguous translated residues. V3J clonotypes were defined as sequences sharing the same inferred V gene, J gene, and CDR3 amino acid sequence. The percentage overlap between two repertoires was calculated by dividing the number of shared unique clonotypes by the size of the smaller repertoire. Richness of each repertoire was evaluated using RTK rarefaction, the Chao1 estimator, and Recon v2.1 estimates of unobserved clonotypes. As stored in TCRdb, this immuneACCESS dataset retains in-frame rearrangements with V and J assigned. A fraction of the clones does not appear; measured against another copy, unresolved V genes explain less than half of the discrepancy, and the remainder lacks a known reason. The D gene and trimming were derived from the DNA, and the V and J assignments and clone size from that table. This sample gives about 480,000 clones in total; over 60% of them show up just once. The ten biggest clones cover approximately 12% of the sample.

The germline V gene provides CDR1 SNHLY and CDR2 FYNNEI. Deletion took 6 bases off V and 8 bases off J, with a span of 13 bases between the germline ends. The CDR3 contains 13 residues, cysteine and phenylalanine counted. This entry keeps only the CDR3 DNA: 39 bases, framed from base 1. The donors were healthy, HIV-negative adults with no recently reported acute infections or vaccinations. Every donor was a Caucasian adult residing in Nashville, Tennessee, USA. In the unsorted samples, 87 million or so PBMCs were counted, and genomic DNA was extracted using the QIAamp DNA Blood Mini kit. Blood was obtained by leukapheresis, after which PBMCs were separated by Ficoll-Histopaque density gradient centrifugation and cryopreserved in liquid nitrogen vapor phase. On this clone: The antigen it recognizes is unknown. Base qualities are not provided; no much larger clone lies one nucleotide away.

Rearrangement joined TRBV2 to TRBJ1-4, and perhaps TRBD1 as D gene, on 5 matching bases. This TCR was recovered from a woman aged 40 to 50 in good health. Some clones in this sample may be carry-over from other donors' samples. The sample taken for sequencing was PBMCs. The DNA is TGTGCCAGCAGCCCCAGGGAAAGAGAAAAACTGTTTTTT. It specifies CASSPREREKLFF. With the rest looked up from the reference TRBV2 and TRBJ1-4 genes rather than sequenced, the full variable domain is EPEVTQTPSHQVTQMGQEVILRCVPISNHLYFYWYRQILGQKVEFLVSFYNNEISEKSEIFDDQFSVERPDGSNFTLKIRSTKLEDSAMYFCASSPREREKLFFGSGTQLSVL.